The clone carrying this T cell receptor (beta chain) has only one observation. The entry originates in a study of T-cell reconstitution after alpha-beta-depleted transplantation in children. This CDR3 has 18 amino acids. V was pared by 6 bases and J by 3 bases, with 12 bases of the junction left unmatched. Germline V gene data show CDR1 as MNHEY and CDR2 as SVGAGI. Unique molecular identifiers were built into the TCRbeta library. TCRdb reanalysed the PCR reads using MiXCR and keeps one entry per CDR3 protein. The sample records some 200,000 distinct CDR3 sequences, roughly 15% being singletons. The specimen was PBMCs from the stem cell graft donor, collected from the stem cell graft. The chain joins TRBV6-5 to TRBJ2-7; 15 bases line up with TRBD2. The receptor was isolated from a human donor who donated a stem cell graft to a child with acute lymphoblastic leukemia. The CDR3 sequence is CASSRLLGLAGGFYEQYF. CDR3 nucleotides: TGTGCCAGCAGCCGACTCCTGGGACTAGCGGGAGGTTTCTACGAGCAGTACTTC.